The 19 T cell receptor beta chains in this list originate from one sample, sequenced in a study of cytomegalovirus exposure and HLA in healthy donors. The PCR used 60 Vbeta and 13 Jbeta primers. Produced via immunoSEQ multiplex PCR; TCRdb's table is partial and in-frame only. This repertoire shows 100,000 to 150,000 clones, roughly 70% found once; its top ten account for 3.5% to 4.5%. The sample was PBMCs. The receptors derive from a man aged 35 to 55 in good health and CMV-seropositive.

This chain connects TRBV7-2 to TRBJ2-7, with a weak D call TRBD1 (5 bases). Germline lookup yields CDR1 SGHTA and CDR2 FQGNSA. The CDR3 has 15 residues. V was trimmed by 1 base and J by 3 bases, leaving 13 bases between them. The chain's CDR3 is CASSLEGQIIYEQYF. In nucleotides, the CDR3 is TGTGCCAGCAGCTTAGAGGGGCAAATAATCTACGAGCAGTACTTC.

The rearrangement links TRBV19 to TRBJ1-4; D uncertain. The CDR3 is 16 residues long. The V end was cut by 3 bases, the J end by 6 bases, with 17 bases between. Per germline, CDR1 LNHDA and CDR2 SQIVND (reference sequence). The CDR3 region is CASSIGGLLRDEKLFF. The CDR3, as DNA: TGTGCCAGTAGTATCGGCGGGCTCTTAAGGGATGAAAAACTGTTTTTT.

The CDR3 DNA follows: TGTGCCAGCAGCTTAGGGGCGCGGGTGAACACTGAAGCTTTCTTT. Translation: CASSLGARVNTEAFF. The chain combines TRBV7-8 with TRBJ1-1; D is undetermined. Per the germline V gene, CDR1 is SGHVS and CDR2 is FQNEAQ. Trimming took off 1 base at V and 0 bases at J, with 9 bases between the two ends. The CDR3 covers 15 residues.

The chain has TRBV7-6 and TRBJ2-5; the match to TRBD1 covers 7 bases. Germline assignment: CDR1 SGHVS and CDR2 FNYEAQ. V trimming: 2 bases; J trimming: 4 bases; junction bases outside the gene matches: 1. There are 13 residues in the CDR3. The CDR3 spells CASSLRTGETQYF. CDR3 sequence (DNA): TGTGCCAGCAGCTTAAGGACAGGAGAGACCCAGTACTTC.

The rearrangement joins TRBV5-4 to TRBJ1-2; 7 positions agree with TRBD1. V lost 4 bases, J lost 3 bases, and 6 bases stayed unmatched. Germline CDR1 is SGHNT and CDR2 is YYREEE (reference sequence). The CDR3 is 14 residues long. The CDR3 region has the DNA TGTGCCAGCAGCCCCGGGACAGTCGACTATGGCTACACCTTC. Protein: CASSPGTVDYGYTF.

This clone appeared once. The chain carries TRBV19 and TRBJ1-1, with TRBD1 matching over 7 bases. The V gene end was trimmed by 2 bases and the J gene end by 1 base; junction bases not matched to a gene: 1. This CDR3 has 14 amino acids. Germline values: CDR1 LNHDA, CDR2 SQIVND (reference sequence). CDR3 amino acids: CASSIRQGNTEAFF. CDR3 sequence (DNA): TGTGCCAGTAGTATACGACAGGGGAACACTGAAGCTTTCTTT. Variable domain in full (rest from reference TRBV19 and TRBJ1-1): DGGITQSPKYLFRKEGQNVTLSCEQNLNHDAMYWYRQDPGQGLRLIYYSQIVNDFQKGDIAEGYSVSREKKESFPLTVTSAQKNPTAFYLCASSIRQGNTEAFFGQGTRLTVV.

The J gene is TRBJ1-4, the V gene TRBV19, with 7 bases fitting TRBD1. The CDR3 is made up of 15 amino acids. J gave up 7 bases and V 5 bases, and 10 bases lay outside the gene matches. Germline V gene sequence: CDR1 LNHDA, CDR2 SQIVND (reference sequence). In DNA form, the CDR3 reads TGTGCCAGTAGTCAGCGACAGGGACGGGCTGAAAAACTGTTTTTT. Translation: CASSQRQGRAEKLFF.

The rearrangement uses TRBV7-9 and TRBJ2-7; 7 nucleotides line up with TRBD1. V dropped 1 base and J dropped 3; count of bases not matched to a gene: 6. CDR3 length: 15 amino acids. From germline, CDR1 is SEHNR and CDR2 FQNEAQ (reference sequence). CDR3 in DNA: TGTGCCAGCAGCTTAGAACTCAGGGGGAACTACGAGCAGTACTTC. As protein: CASSLELRGNYEQYF.

This clone came up a few times. The chain has TRBV7-9 and TRBJ2-7; the match to TRBD1 covers 8 bases. CDR1 is SEHNR, CDR2 FQNEAQ, per germline (reference sequence). J lost 3 bases, V lost 4 bases, and 5 bases had no gene match. The CDR3 is 14 residues long. As DNA, the CDR3 is TGTGCCAGCAGCTCGCAGGGGGCTTTCTACGAGCAGTACTTC. Its translation is CASSSQGAFYEQYF.

The CDR3 coding sequence is TGTGCCAGCAGCTTGGGGGCAGGGGGCCTTGGCTACACCTTC. Amino acid sequence: CASSLGAGGLGYTF. The V gene is TRBV7-9, the J gene TRBJ1-2; 8 bases match TRBD1. Trimming took 3 bases from V and 7 from J; bases not matched to a gene: 7. The CDR3 has 14 amino acids. The germline V gene has CDR1 SEHNR and CDR2 FQNEAQ (reference sequence).

In DNA form, the CDR3 reads TGTGCCAGCAGCCCGGGACTAGCGGTCAAGACCCAGTACTTC. Amino acids: CASSPGLAVKTQYF. This chain uses TRBV7-3 with TRBJ2-5, with 11 nucleotides matching TRBD2. The CDR3 contains 14 residues. Germline V lookup: CDR1 SGHTA, CDR2 FQGTGA. With 5 bases clipped from V and 6 bases from J, the junction kept 5 bases outside the gene matches.

V and J are TRBV4-2 and TRBJ2-3; 10 bases fit TRBD2. The ends lost 3 bases at V and 7 bases at J; junction bases unmatched: 7. The CDR3 totals 15 residues. Looked up from germline, CDR1 is LGHNA and CDR2 is YNFKEQ. The CDR3 sequence is CASSQDSGGRNTQYF. The CDR3 DNA sequence: TGTGCCAGCAGCCAGGATAGCGGGGGGAGAAATACGCAGTATTTT.

V gene TRBV10-3 combines with J gene TRBJ2-7; tentatively, D is TRBD1 (6 bases). Trimming pared 11 bases from V and 4 bases from J, leaving 9 bases between. The germline V gene has CDR1 ENHRY and CDR2 SYGVKD. The CDR3 totals 10 residues. The CDR3 sequence is CASGEYEQYF. CDR3 nucleotide sequence: TGTGCCTCAGGGGAGTACGAGCAGTACTTC.

CDR3 bases: TGTGCCAGCAGTGAAGGGACAGGGGACTACACCGGGGAGCTGTTTTTT. It specifies CASSEGTGDYTGELFF. The V call is TRBV6-1, the J call TRBJ2-2; the match to TRBD1 covers 9 bases. The CDR3 spans 16 residues. Trimming cost V 1 base and J 3 bases; bases outside gene matches: 3. CDR1 and CDR2 from the germline V gene are MNHNS and SASEGT.

The gene calls are TRBV30 and TRBJ1-5; possibly TRBD1 for D (5 bases). CDR1 GTSNPN and CDR2 SVGIG come from the germline V gene (reference sequence). The V end lost 0 bases, the J end lost 7 bases, and 22 bases lay between the germline ends. The CDR3 is made up of 17 amino acids. The CDR3 here is CAWSVKEMAPGDQPQHF. In DNA, the CDR3 is TGTGCCTGGAGTGTAAAGGAAATGGCCCCGGGGGACCAGCCCCAGCATTTT. The full variable domain, in which reference TRBV30 and TRBJ1-5 provide the parts outside the CDR3, is SQTIHQWPATLVQPVGSPLSLECTVEGTSNPNLYWYRQAAGRGLQLLFYSVGIGQISSEVPQNLSASRPQDRQFILSSKKLLLSDSGFYLCAWSVKEMAPGDQPQHFGDGTRLSIL.

The CDR3 DNA is TGTGCCAGCAGCTTACCCCCACAGGATACGCAGTATTTT. Its translation: CASSLPPQDTQYF. This chain connects TRBV7-2 to TRBJ2-3, with D unclear. This CDR3 contains 13 residues. Germline lookup yields CDR1 SGHTA and CDR2 FQGNSA. V lost 2 bases to trimming and J lost 6 bases, with 9 bases between them.

V and J are TRBV4-2 and TRBJ2-3; TRBD2 aligns across 11 bases. The CDR3 is 16 amino acids. V was pared by 1 base and J by 0 bases, with 0 bases of the junction left unmatched. CDR1 is LGHNA, CDR2 YNFKEQ, per germline. The CDR3 region has the DNA TGTGCCAGCAGCCAAGTAGCGGGGGGGAGCACAGATACGCAGTATTTT. Translated: CASSQVAGGSTDTQYF.

This clone was counted between two and nine times. In DNA form, the CDR3 reads TGTGCCCAAAGCAGCGGGGGGGCCCTCAATGAGCAGTTCTTC. Translation: CAQSSGGALNEQFF. The J gene is TRBJ2-1, the V gene TRBV10-3, with TRBD2 matching over 10 bases. Germline V gene data show CDR1 as ENHRY and CDR2 as SYGVKD. V lost 11 bases and J lost 6; bases outside the gene matches: 10. The CDR3 is 14 amino acids.

The chain employs TRBV12-5 and TRBJ1-4, with 7 bases matching TRBD1. V was pared by 5 bases and J by 8 bases, with 17 bases of the junction left unmatched. Germline CDR1 and CDR2: LGHNT and FRNRAP. The CDR3 has 17 residues. The CDR3 is CASGPGQSLGSVEKLFF. The CDR3 bases are TGTGCTAGTGGTCCGGGACAGTCACTCGGGTCTGTAGAAAAACTGTTTTTT.